The 14 T cell receptor beta chains below all came from one sample that was sequenced in a study of PD-1 blockade in classical Hodgkin lymphoma. The repertoire was sequenced with immunoSEQ multiplex PCR; TCRdb's copy has only in-frame clones and lacks some. The table records about 5,000 clones, 80% to 90% of them present only once. Time point given: newly diagnosed, previously untreated cHL patient sample. After thawing, PBMCs were subjected to magnetic negative selection to isolate CD8+ T cells. Sequenced input: CD8+ T cells from blood. All receptors derive from a human donor with classical Hodgkin lymphoma.

The chain couples TRBV2 to TRBJ1-1; unclear D gene. Per the germline V gene, CDR1 is SNHLY and CDR2 is FYNNEI. The CDR3 loop spans 14 amino acids. With 0 bases removed from V and 4 bases from J, the gap between germline ends came to 9 bases. DNA of the CDR3: TGTGCCAGCAGTGAAGCGCCCCCGGTCACTGAAGCTTTCTTT. It yields the protein CASSEAPPVTEAFF.

The chain uses TRBV7-6 and TRBJ2-1; 7 positions match TRBD1. V shed 4 bases and J 4 bases; nucleotides not matched to a gene: 7. The germline CDR1 and CDR2 sequences are SGHVS and FNYEAQ. This CDR3 is 15 amino acids long. The DNA of the CDR3 is TGTGCCAGCAGCTATGGGACAGTGGGGTACAATGAGCAGTTCTTC. Amino acids: CASSYGTVGYNEQFF.

The rearrangement joins TRBV6-5 to TRBJ2-5, with 7 bases that match TRBD2. The J call may be in error: the DNA end matches TRBJ2-7 better. The germline gives CDR1 MNHEY, CDR2 SVGAGI. The CDR3 is 15 amino acids. CDR3: CASSSSSGFFYEQYF. CDR3 coding DNA: TGTGCCAGCAGTTCTTCTAGCGGCTTCTTTTACGAGCAGTACTTC.

The V and J genes are TRBV30 and TRBJ1-2; 7 bases align to TRBD1. V was clipped by 0 bases and J by 3 bases; unmatched bases: 10. The CDR3 has 16 amino acids. Germline V CDR1 and CDR2: GTSNPN, SVGIG (reference sequence). DNA of the CDR3: TGTGCCTGGAGTGTAACACAGGGGCTTTATCACTATGGCTACACCTTC. It is translated as CAWSVTQGLYHYGYTF.

This chain links TRBV9 with TRBJ2-1, with D unclear. Deletions cut 0 bases from V and 7 bases from J, with 11 bases between. The CDR3 is made up of 14 amino acids. CDR1 is SGDLS and CDR2 is YYNGEE in the germline V gene. Here the CDR3 DNA reads TGTGCCAGCAGCGTAGGAAGTCTGTTTAATGAGCAGTTCTTC. Translated, it gives CASSVGSLFNEQFF.

The V and J genes are TRBV6-6 and TRBJ1-1; maybe TRBD1 (6 bases). Germline V gene data show CDR1 as MNHNY and CDR2 as SVGAGI (reference sequence). Trimming pared 1 base from V and 6 bases from J, leaving 9 bases between. This CDR3 is built from 13 residues. The CDR3 nucleotides read TGTGCCAGCAGTTACTACAGGGTCGCTGAAGCTTTCTTT. Translated, it gives CASSYYRVAEAFF.

The J gene is TRBJ1-2, the V gene TRBV6-6, with D unclear. Germline V gene lookup returns CDR1 MNHNY and CDR2 SVGAGI (reference sequence). The CDR3 runs to 13 residues. V lost 5 bases to trimming and J lost 8 bases, with 15 bases between them. CDR3 nucleotide sequence: TGTGCCAGCAGTGCTGGGCCCACTCGAGGCTACACCTTC. Amino acid sequence: CASSAGPTRGYTF.

This rearrangement joins TRBV27 to TRBJ2-2; 7 bases agree with TRBD1. This CDR3 spans 15 amino acids. Germline CDR1 MNHEY, CDR2 SMNVEV (reference sequence). With V trimmed by 4 bases and J by 0 bases, 2 bases remained unmatched. The CDR3 reads CASSSGQTNTGELFF. The CDR3 DNA reads TGTGCCAGCAGTTCGGGACAGACGAACACCGGGGAGCTGTTTTTT.

The chain is built from TRBV19 and TRBJ2-1; no clear D gene. Trimming took off 6 bases at V and 4 bases at J, with 7 bases between the two ends. This CDR3 has 12 residues. The germline V gene encodes CDR1 LNHDA and CDR2 SQIVND (reference sequence). CDR3 in DNA: TGTGCCAGTAGCTACGATTACAATGAGCAGTTCTTC. Translated: CASSYDYNEQFF.

This chain links TRBV6-6 with TRBJ2-7; 7 bases fit TRBD2. The junction had 8 bases not matched to a gene; V was cut back by 5 bases and J by 4 bases. The CDR3 contains 14 residues. The V gene's germline CDR1 is MNHNY and CDR2 SVGAGI (reference sequence). In DNA, the CDR3 is TGTGCCAGCAGTCTGAGCGGGACTCAGTACGAGCAGTACTTC. As protein: CASSLSGTQYEQYF.

The gene calls are TRBV30 and TRBJ2-1; the match to TRBD2 covers 10 bases. This CDR3 has 16 amino acids. V lost 3 bases, J lost 5 bases, and 10 bases stayed unmatched. Germline CDR1 and CDR2: GTSNPN and SVGIG (reference sequence). DNA for the CDR3: TGTGCCTGGAGAAAGCGGGGGGGCTCTGTTAACAATGAGCAGTTCTTC. This sequence encodes CAWRKRGGSVNNEQFF.

The V call is TRBV5-4, the J call TRBJ1-5; 10 nucleotides align to TRBD1. The germline V gene has CDR1 SGHNT and CDR2 YYREEE (reference sequence). The J segment lost 7 bases and the V segment lost 0 bases, leaving 4 bases of the junction unmatched. The CDR3 sequence is 15 residues long. The CDR3 protein is CASSLGTGGRQPQHF. CDR3 DNA: TGTGCCAGCAGCTTGGGGACAGGGGGGCGACAGCCCCAGCATTTT.

The rearrangement links TRBV11-2 to TRBJ2-7; no reliable D call. The CDR3 loop spans 12 amino acids. CDR1 SGHAT and CDR2 FQNNGV come from the germline V gene. The germline V and J ends were trimmed by 3 bases and 6 bases, with 9 bases remaining between them. The CDR3 DNA sequence: TGTGCCAGCAGCTTCTACCGACTCGAGCAGTACTTC. It is translated as CASSFYRLEQYF.

This sequence joins TRBV28 and TRBJ1-4; 7 bases match TRBD1. With V trimmed by 6 bases and J by 5 bases, 9 bases remained unmatched. The germline gives CDR1 MDHEN, CDR2 SYDVKM. There are 15 residues in the CDR3. DNA for the CDR3: TGTGCCAGCAGCCCACCGGGACAGAGAAATGAAAAACTGTTTTTT. Protein: CASSPPGQRNEKLFF.